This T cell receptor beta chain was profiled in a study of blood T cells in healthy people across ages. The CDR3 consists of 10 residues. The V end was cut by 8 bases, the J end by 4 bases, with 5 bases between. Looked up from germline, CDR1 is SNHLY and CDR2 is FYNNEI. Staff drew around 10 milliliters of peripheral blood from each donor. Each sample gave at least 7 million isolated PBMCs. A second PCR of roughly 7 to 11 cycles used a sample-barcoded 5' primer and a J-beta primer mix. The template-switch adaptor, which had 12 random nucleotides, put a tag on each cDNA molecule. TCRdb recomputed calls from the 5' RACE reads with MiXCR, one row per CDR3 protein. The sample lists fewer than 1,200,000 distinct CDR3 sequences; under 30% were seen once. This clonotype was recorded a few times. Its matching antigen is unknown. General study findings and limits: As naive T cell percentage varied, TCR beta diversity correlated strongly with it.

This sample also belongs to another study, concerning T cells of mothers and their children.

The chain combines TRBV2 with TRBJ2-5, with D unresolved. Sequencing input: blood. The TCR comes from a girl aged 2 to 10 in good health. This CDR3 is CASEIETQYF. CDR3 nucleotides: TGTGCCAGCGAGATAGAGACCCAGTACTTC.